These 8 T cell receptor beta chains originate from one sample sequenced in a study of T-cell reconstitution after alpha-beta-depleted transplantation in children. TCRbeta library preparation incorporated unique molecular identifiers. TCRdb re-analysed the PCR reads in MiXCR, keeping a single row per CDR3 protein. Counted here are about 460,000 distinct CDR3 sequences, roughly a tenth occurring once; the ten biggest clones make up around 2%. Sequenced material: PBMCs, taken before TCRalphabeta/CD19-depleted stem cell transplant. These receptors all come from a child aged 2-9 years with inherited bone marrow failure, due to receive a stem cell transplant.

In this sample, this clonotype turned up many times. This CDR3 is CASSMGIQETQYF. The CDR3 DNA reads TGCGCCAGCAGCATGGGGATCCAAGAGACCCAGTACTTC. The chain employs TRBV5-1 and TRBJ2-5; D unresolved. From germline, CDR1 is SGHRS and CDR2 YFSETQ. The ends were cut back, 4 bases at V and 1 base at J, with 8 bases in the middle. CDR3 length: 13 residues.

This clonotype came up many times. This rearrangement joins TRBV24-1 to TRBJ2-3; D is unresolved. In germline, CDR1 is KGHDR, CDR2 SFDVKD. CDR3 size: 13 residues. V was cut by 5 bases and J by 4 bases, with 9 bases left in between. The CDR3 here is CATSGKAADTQYF. The CDR3 nucleotides read TGTGCCACCAGTGGGAAGGCCGCAGATACGCAGTATTTT.

This clonotype was recorded many times. V and J are TRBV4-1 and TRBJ2-3, with 10 bases that match TRBD2. V was pared by 6 bases and J by 0 bases, with 12 bases of the junction left unmatched. The CDR3 runs 18 residues. Germline-derived CDR1 and CDR2 are MGHRA and YSYEKL. This chain's CDR3 is CASSPTPGLAPSTDTQYF. The CDR3 coding sequence is TGCGCCAGCAGTCCAACACCGGGACTAGCGCCTAGCACAGATACGCAGTATTTT.

As for this clonotype: A much larger clonotype is one base distant, so this may be a read error. The rearrangement uses TRBV5-1 and TRBJ2-1; D perhaps matches TRBD1 (5 bases). The CDR3 totals 13 residues. Germline V gives CDR1 SGHRS, CDR2 YFSETQ. V was shortened by 3 bases and J by 10 bases, with 14 bases between the two germline ends. CDR3 sequence reads: CASSSASGYEQFF. The CDR3 bases are TGCGCCAGCAGCTCTGCTTCAGGGTACGAGCAGTTCTTC.

This clonotype was seen at least ten times. This rearrangement joins TRBV6-5 to TRBJ2-7; D unclear. This CDR3 spans 14 amino acids. V lost 7 bases to trimming and J lost 0 bases, with 13 bases between them. Germline loops: CDR1 MNHEY, CDR2 SVGAGI. The DNA of the CDR3 is TGTGCCAGCACGTCTATCGAGAGCTCCTACGAGCAGTACTTC. Translation: CASTSIESSYEQYF.

In this sample, this clonotype turned up many times. J is TRBJ1-2 and V is TRBV12-3 or TRBV12-4, with D perhaps matching TRBD1 (6 bases). Trimming removed 3 bases from V and 7 bases from J, with 21 bases in between. This CDR3 contains 16 residues. Here the CDR3 reads CASSFIPGQVIAGYTF. CDR3 nucleotide sequence: TGTGCCAGCAGTTTTATTCCGGGACAAGTGATAGCTGGCTACACCTTC.

This clonotype was seen at least ten times. The chain is built from TRBV30 and TRBJ1-5; weak D call: TRBD1 (6 bases). CDR1 and CDR2 from the germline V gene are GTSNPN and SVGIG (reference sequence). V was pared by 2 bases and J by 5 bases, with 7 bases between. The CDR3 consists of 12 residues. The CDR3 loop is CAWSRGDQPQHF. The CDR3, as DNA: TGTGCCTGGAGTAGGGGGGATCAGCCCCAGCATTTT. Using reference TRBV30 and TRBJ1-5 for the parts outside the CDR3, the full variable domain is SQTIHQWPATLVQPVGSPLSLECTVEGTSNPNLYWYRQAAGRGLQLLFYSVGIGQISSEVPQNLSASRPQDRQFILSSKKLLLSDSGFYLCAWSRGDQPQHFGDGTRLSIL.

This clonotype was seen repeatedly, ten times or more. The V and J genes are TRBV4-3 and TRBJ2-1; possibly TRBD1 for D (7 bases). V gave up 1 base and J gave up 7 bases, with 17 bases separating them. CDR3 length equals 16 residues. The germline CDR1 and CDR2 sequences are LGHNA and YSLEER. Here the CDR3 DNA reads TGCGCCAGCAGCCAAGTGGGGCAGGGGGGAAGGAATGAGCAGTTCTTC. This sequence encodes CASSQVGQGGRNEQFF.